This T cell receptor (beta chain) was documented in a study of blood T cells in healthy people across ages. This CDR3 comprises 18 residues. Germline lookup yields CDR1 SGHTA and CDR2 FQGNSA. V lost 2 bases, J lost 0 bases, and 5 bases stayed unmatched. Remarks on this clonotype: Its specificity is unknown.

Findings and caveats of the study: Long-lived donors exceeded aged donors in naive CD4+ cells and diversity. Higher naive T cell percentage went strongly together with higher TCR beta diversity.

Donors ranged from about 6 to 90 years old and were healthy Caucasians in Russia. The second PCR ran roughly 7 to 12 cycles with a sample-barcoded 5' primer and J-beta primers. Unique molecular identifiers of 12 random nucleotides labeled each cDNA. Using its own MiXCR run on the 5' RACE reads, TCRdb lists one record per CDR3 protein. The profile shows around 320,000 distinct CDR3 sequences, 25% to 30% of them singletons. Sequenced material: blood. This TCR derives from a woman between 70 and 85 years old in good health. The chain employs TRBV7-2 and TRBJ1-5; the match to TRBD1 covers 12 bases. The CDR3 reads CASSLIPGQGASNQPQHF. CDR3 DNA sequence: TGTGCCAGCAGCTTAATTCCGGGACAGGGGGCTAGCAATCAGCCCCAGCATTTT.